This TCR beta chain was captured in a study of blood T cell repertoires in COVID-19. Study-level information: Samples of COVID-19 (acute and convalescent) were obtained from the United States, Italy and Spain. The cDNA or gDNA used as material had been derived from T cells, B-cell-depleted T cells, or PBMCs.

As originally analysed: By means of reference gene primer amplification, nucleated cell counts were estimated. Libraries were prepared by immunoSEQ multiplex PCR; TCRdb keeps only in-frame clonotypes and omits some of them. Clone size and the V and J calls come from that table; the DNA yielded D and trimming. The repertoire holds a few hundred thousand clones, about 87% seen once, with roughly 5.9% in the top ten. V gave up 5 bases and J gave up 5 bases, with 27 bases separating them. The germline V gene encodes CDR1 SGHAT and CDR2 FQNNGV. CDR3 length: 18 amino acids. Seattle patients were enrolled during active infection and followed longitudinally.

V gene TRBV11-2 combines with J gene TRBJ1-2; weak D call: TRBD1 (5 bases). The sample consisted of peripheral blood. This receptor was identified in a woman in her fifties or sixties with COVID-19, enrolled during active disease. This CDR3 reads CASSKIQGSSFNRYGYTF. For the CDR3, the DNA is TGTGCCAGCAGCAAGATCCAGGGATCTTCCTTCAATCGGTATGGCTACACCTTC.